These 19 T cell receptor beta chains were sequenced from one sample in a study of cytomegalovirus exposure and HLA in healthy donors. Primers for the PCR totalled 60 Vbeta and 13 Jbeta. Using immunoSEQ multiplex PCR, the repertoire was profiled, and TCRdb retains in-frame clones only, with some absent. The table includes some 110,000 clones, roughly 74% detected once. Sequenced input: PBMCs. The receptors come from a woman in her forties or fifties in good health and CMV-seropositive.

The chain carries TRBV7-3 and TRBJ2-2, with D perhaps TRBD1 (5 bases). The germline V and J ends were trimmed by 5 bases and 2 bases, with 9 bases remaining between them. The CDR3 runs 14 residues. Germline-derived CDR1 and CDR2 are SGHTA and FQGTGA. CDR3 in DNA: TGTGCCAGCAGCCCAGGGCCCAACACCGGGGAGCTGTTTTTT. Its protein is CASSPGPNTGELFF. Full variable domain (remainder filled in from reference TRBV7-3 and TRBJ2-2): GAGVSQTPSNKVTEKGKYVELRCDPISGHTALYWYRQSLGQGPEFLIYFQGTGAADDSGLPNDRFFAVRPEGSVSTLKIQRTERGDSAVYLCASSPGPNTGELFFGEGSRLTVL.

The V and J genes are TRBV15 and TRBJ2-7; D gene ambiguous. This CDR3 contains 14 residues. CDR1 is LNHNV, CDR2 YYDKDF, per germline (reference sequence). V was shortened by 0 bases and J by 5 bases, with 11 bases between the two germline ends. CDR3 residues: CATSREDFRHEQYF. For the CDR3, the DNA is TGTGCCACCAGCAGAGAAGACTTTCGCCACGAGCAGTACTTC.

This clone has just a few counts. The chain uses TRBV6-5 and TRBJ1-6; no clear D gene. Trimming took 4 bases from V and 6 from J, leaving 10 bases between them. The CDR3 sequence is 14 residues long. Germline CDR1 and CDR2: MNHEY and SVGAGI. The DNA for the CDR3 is TGTGCCAGCAGTTCGGGGAGCGGTAATTCACCCCTCCACTTT. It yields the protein CASSSGSGNSPLHF.

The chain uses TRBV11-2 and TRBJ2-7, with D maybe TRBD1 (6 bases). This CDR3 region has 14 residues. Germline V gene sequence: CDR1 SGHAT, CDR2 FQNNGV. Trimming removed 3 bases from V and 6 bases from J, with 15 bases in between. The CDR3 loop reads CASSFQGSSREQYF. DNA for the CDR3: TGTGCCAGCAGCTTCCAGGGGTCGAGTCGCGAGCAGTACTTC.

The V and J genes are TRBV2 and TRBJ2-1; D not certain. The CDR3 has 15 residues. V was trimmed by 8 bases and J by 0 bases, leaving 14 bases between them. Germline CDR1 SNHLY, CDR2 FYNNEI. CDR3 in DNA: TGTGCCAGCTCTCTTCTAGGATTCTCCTACAATGAGCAGTTCTTC. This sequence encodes CASSLLGFSYNEQFF.

The CDR3 DNA follows: TGTGCCAGCAGCGGGGGGGCCACAGATACGCAGTATTTT. As protein: CASSGGATDTQYF. The genes are TRBV27 and TRBJ2-3; TRBD2 matches at 8 bases. The CDR3 consists of 13 residues. After removal of 6 bases from V and 2 bases from J, the junction contained 1 base not matched to a gene. Germline CDR1 and CDR2: MNHEY and SMNVEV (reference sequence).

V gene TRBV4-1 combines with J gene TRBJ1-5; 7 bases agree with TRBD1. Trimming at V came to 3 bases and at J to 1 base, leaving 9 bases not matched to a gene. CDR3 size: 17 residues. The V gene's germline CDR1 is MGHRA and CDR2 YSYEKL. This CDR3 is CASSHPRPGQSNQPQHF. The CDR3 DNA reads TGCGCCAGCAGCCATCCCCGACCGGGACAGAGCAATCAGCCCCAGCATTTT.

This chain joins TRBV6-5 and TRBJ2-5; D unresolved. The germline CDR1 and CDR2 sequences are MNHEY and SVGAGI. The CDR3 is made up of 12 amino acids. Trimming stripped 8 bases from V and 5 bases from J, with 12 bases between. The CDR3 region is CASFTVGETQYF. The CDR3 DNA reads TGTGCCAGCTTCACTGTCGGGGAGACCCAGTACTTC.

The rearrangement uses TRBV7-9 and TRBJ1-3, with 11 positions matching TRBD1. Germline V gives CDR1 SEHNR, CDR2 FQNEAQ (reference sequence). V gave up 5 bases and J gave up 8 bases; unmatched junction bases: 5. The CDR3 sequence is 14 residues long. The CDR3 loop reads CASSTEGQGDTIYF. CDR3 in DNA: TGTGCCAGCAGCACCGAGGGACAGGGGGACACCATATATTTT. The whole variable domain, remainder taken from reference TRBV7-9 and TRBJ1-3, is DTGVSQNPRHKITKRGQNVTFRCDPISEHNRLYWYRQTLGQGPEFLTYFQNEAQLEKSRLLSDRFSAERPKGSFSTLEIQRTEQGDSAMYLCASSTEGQGDTIYFGEGSWLTVV.

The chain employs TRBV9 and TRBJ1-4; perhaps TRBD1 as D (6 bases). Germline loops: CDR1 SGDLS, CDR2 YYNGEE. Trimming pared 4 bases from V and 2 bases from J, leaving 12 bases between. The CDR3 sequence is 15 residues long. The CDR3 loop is CASSSQGNTNEKLFF. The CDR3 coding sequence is TGTGCCAGCAGCTCTCAGGGGAATACTAATGAAAAACTGTTTTTT.

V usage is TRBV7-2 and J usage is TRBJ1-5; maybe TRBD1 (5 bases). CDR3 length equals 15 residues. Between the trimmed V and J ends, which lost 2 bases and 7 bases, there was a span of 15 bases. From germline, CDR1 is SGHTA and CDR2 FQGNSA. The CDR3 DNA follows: TGTGCCAGCAGCTTAATTGTTCTGGGGCGGCAGCCCCAGCATTTT. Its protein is CASSLIVLGRQPQHF.

The CDR3 loop is CASSLIGQGLEKLFF. The DNA for the CDR3 is TGCGCCAGCAGCTTGATCGGACAGGGGCTTGAAAAACTGTTTTTT. The chain has TRBV5-1 and TRBJ1-4; TRBD1 matches 9 bases. Germline lookup yields CDR1 SGHRS and CDR2 YFSETQ. V lost 1 base, J lost 7 bases, and 5 bases stayed unmatched. The CDR3 spans 15 residues.

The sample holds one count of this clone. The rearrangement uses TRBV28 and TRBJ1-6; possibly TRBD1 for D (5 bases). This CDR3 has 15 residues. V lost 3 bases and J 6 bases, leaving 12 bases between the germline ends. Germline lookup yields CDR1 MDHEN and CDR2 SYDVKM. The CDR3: CASSLVTGRNSPLHF. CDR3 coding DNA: TGTGCCAGCAGTTTGGTAACAGGACGTAATTCACCCCTCCACTTT.

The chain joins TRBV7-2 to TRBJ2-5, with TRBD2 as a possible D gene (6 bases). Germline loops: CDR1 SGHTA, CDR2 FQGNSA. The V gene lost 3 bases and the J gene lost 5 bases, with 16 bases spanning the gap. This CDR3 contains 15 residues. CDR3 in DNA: TGTGCCAGCAGCTTCTCGGGGGTGGAGGGGGAGACCCAGTACTTC. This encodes CASSFSGVEGETQYF.

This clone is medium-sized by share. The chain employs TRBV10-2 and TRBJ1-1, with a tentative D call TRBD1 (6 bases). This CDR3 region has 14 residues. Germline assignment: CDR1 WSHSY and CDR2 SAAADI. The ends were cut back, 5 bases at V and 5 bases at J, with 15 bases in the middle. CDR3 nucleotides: TGCGCCAGCAGTAACCACAGGGATTTGACTGAAGCTTTCTTT. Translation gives CASSNHRDLTEAFF.

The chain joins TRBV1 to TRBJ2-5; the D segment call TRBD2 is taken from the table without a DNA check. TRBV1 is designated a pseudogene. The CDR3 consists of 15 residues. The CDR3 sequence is CTSRNTSGGEETQYF. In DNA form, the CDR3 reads TGCACCAGCAGGAATACTAGCGGGGGGGAAGAGACCCAGTACTTC.

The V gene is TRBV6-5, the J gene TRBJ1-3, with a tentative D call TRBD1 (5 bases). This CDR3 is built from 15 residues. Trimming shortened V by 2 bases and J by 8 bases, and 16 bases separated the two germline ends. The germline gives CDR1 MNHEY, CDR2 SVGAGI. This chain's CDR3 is CASSYGRGVADTIYF. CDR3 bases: TGTGCCAGCAGTTACGGGAGGGGCGTCGCTGACACCATATATTTT.

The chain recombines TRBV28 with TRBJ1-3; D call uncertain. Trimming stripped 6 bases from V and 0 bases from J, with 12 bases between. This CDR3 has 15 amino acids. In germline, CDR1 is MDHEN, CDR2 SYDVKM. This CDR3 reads CASRYRTSSGNTIYF. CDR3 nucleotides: TGTGCCAGCAGGTACCGTACTAGCTCTGGAAACACCATATATTTT.

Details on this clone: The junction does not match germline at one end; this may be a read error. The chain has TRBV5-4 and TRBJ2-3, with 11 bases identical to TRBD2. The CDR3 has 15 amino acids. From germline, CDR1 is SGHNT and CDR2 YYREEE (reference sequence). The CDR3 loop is CASSLAGGFTDAQYF. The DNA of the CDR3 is TGTGCCAGCAGCCTAGCGGGGGGATTCACAGATGCGCAGTATTTT.